This T cell receptor beta chain was sequenced for a study of blood T cell repertoires in COVID-19 (dated by TCRdb to 2018 to 2021). For the wider study: The collaborator samples originated in the United States, Italy and Spain and spanned the acute and convalescent phases of COVID-19. The material from the prospective study consisted of cDNA or gDNA derived from T cells, B-cell-depleted T cells, or PBMCs. Deeply sampled blood TCRbeta repertoires from subjects exposed to, actively infected with, or recovered from COVID-19 were included in the dataset. The samples were drawn from two sources: the first 160 participants of the ongoing ImmuneRACE study, and over 1,000 subjects contributed by 6 global collaborators. Sample metadata almost always included a de-identified subject ID, COVID-19 status, age in years and sex. The repertoires were made available in a free public database intended to serve as a resource for research on the immune response to SARS-CoV-2. Where available, HLA class I and class II types were obtained from metadata supplied by the sample provider rather than from assay-based typing.

The V and J ends are trimmed by 4 bases and 0 bases, leaving 13 bases between them. Including the terminal cysteine and phenylalanine, the CDR3 comprises 17 residues. Only CDR3 DNA remains: 51 bases, in frame from the first base. The germline V gene sets CDR1 to MGHRA and CDR2 to YSYEKL. The research as a whole found: The amount of clinical and demographic metadata varied by source and participant and was provided uncurated.

Concerning this clone itself: What antigen it recognizes has not been identified. Base qualities are not recorded, but no much larger clone differs from it by a single base.

The immunoSEQ Assay, a bias-controlled multiplex PCR, was used to amplify TCRbeta CDR3 regions from genomic DNA. Per the original workflow: The number of nucleated cells in each sample was estimated by amplification of reference gene primers within the assay. To quantify the absolute abundance of each unique TCRbeta CDR3 rearrangement, sequence reads were collapsed and filtered. For each sample, productive Simpson clonality was calculated as the square root of Simpson's diversity index across productive rearrangements. The source is immuneACCESS, and TCRdb retained only in-frame sequences with V and J called. Part of the clones is not carried over; for the studies checked, unresolved V genes explain less than half of this, and the remainder is unexplained. For V, J and clone size, that table is used; D and trimming come from the DNA. In this sample the table shows 350,000 to 550,000 clones, 75% to 90% of which occur a single time. Jointly, the top ten make up 4% to 4.5% of the sample.

Each collaborating institution followed its own protocols to collect whole blood in K2EDTA tubes. Collaborator samples were shipped for TCRbeta analysis as frozen whole blood, isolated PBMCs, or DNA extracted from either sample type. This TCR came from a woman under 40 with acute or convalescent COVID-19. This chain joins TRBV4-1 to TRBJ1-6; matching of 6 bases hints at TRBD1 as the D gene. Source material: peripheral blood. The CDR3 region: CASSPQQGSSYNSPLHF. The nucleotide sequence reads as follows: TGCGCCAGCAGCCCCCAGCAGGGGAGCTCCTATAATTCACCCCTCCACTTT.